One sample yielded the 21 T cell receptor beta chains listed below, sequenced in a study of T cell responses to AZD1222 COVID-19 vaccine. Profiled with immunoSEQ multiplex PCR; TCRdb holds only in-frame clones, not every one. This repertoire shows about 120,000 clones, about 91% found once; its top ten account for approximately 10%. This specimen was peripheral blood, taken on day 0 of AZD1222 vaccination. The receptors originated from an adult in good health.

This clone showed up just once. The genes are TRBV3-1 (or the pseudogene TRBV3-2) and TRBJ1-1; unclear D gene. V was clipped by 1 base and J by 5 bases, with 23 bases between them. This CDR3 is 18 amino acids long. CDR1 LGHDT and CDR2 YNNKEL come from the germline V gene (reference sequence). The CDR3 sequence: CASSQGFVALPPWTEAFF. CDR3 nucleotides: TGTGCCAGCAGCCAAGGGTTTGTGGCGCTCCCACCCTGGACTGAAGCTTTCTTT.

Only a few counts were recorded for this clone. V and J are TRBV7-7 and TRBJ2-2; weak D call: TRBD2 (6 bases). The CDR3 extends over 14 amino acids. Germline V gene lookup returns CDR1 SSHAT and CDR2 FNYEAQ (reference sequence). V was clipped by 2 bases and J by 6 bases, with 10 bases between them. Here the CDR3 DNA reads TGTGCCAGCAGCTTATCCACGGGGGCCGGGGAGCTGTTTTTT. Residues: CASSLSTGAGELFF.

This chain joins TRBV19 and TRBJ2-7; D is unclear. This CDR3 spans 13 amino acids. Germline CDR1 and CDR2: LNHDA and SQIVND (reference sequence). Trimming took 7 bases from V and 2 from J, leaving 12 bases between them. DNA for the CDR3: TGTGCCAGTAACGACCGGGCAACCTACGAGCAGTACTTC. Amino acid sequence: CASNDRATYEQYF.

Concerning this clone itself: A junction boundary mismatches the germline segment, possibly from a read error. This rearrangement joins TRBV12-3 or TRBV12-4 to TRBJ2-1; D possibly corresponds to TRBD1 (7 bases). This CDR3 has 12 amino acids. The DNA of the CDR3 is TGTGCCAGCAGCCTAACCAGGACAGGACTAATCTTC. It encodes CASSLTRTGLIF.

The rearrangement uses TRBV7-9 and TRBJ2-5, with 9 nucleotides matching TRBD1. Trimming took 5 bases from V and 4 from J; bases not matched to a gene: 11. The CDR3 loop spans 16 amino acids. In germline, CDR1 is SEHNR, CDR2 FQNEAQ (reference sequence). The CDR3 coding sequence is TGTGCCAGCAGCACCTCGACAGGGGGGGGTCGAGAGACCCAGTACTTC. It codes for CASSTSTGGGRETQYF.

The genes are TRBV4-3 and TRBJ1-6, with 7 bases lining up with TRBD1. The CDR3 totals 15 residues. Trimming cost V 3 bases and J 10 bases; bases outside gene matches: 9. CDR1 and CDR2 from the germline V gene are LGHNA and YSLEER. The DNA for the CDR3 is TGCGCCAGCAGCCAGACGCGACAGGGCCAATCACCCCTCCACTTT. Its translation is CASSQTRQGQSPLHF.

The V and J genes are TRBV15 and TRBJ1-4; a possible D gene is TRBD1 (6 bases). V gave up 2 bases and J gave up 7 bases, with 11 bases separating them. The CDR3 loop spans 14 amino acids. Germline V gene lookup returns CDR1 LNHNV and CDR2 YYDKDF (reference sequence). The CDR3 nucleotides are TGTGCCACCAGCAGAAGACAGGCGGCTGAAAAACTGTTTTTT. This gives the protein CATSRRQAAEKLFF.

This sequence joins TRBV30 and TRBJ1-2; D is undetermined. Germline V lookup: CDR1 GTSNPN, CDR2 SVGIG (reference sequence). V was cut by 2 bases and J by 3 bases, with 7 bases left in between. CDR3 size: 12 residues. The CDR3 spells CAWSPRDYGYTF. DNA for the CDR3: TGTGCCTGGAGTCCTCGGGACTATGGCTACACCTTC.

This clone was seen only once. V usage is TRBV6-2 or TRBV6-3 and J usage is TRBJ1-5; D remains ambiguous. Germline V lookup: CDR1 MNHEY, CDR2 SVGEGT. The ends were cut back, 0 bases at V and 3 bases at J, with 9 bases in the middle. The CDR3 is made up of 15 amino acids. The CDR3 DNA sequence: TGTGCCAGCAGTTACTCGATCCAGTTCAATCAGCCCCAGCATTTT. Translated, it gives CASSYSIQFNQPQHF.

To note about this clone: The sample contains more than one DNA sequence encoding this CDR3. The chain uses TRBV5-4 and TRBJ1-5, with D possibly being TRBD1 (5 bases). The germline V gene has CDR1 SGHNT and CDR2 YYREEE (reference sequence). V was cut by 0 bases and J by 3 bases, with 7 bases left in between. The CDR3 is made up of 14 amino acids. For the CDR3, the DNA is TGTGCCAGCAGCTTGGAGGGACCCAATCAGCCCCAGCATTTT. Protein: CASSLEGPNQPQHF.

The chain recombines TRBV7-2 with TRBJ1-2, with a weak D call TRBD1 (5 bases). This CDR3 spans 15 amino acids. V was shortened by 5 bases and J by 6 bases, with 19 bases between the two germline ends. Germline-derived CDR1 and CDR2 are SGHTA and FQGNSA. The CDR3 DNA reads TGTGCCAGCAGCCCGTGGGACGTTAGCGGAAATGGCTACACCTTC. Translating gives CASSPWDVSGNGYTF.

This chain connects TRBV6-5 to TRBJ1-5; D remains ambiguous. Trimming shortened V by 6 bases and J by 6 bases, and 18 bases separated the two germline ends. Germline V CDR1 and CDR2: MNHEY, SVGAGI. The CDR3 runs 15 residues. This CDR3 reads CASSYGGASPQPQHF. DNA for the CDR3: TGTGCCAGCAGCTACGGAGGCGCGAGTCCTCAGCCCCAGCATTTT.

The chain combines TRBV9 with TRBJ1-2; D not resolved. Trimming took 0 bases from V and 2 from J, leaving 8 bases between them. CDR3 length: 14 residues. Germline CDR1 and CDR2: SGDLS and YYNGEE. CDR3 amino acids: CASSVGAENYGYTF. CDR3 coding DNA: TGTGCCAGCAGCGTAGGAGCAGAGAACTATGGCTACACCTTC.

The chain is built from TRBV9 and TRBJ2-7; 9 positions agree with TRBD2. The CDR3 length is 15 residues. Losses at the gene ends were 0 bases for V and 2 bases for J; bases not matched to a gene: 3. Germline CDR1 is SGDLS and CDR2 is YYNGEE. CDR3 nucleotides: TGTGCCAGCAGCGTAGGAGTAGCGGGGGCCTACGAGCAGTACTTC. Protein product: CASSVGVAGAYEQYF. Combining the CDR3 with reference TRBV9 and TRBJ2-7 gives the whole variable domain DSGVTQTPKHLITATGQRVTLRCSPRSGDLSVYWYQQSLDQGLQFLIQYYNGEERAKGNILERFSAQQFPDLHSELNLSSLELGDSALYFCASSVGVAGAYEQYFGPGTRLTVT.

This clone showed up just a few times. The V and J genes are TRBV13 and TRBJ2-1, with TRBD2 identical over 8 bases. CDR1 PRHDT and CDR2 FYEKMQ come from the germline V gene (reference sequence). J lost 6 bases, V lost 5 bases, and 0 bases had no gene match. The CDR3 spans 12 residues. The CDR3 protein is CASSLAGNEQFF. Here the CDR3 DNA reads TGTGCCAGCAGCCTAGCGGGCAATGAGCAGTTCTTC. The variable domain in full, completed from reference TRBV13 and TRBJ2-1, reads AAGVIQSPRHLIKEKRETATLKCYPIPRHDTVYWYQQGPGQDPQFLISFYEKMQSDKGSIPDRFSAQQFSDYHSELNMSSLELGDSALYFCASSLAGNEQFFGPGTRLTVL.

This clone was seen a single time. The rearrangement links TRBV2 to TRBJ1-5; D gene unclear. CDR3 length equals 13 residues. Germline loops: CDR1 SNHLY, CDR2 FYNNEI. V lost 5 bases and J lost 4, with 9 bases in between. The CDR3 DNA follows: TGTGCCAGCAGTAGGACGGGAAATCAGCCCCAGCATTTT. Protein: CASSRTGNQPQHF.

The CDR3 region has the DNA TGTGCCAGCAGCTTCCAGGGGGCAGATACGCAGTATTTT. This codes for CASSFQGADTQYF. This rearrangement joins TRBV7-2 to TRBJ2-3; 7 bases line up with TRBD1. V lost 3 bases, J lost 4 bases, and 1 base stayed unmatched. Germline lookup yields CDR1 SGHTA and CDR2 FQGNSA. The CDR3 contains 13 residues.

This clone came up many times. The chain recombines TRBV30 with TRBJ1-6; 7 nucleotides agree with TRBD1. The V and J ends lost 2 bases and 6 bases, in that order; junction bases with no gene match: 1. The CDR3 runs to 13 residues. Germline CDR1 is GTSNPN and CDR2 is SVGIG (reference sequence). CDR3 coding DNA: TGTGCCTGGAGTCGGGACAGTAATTCACCCCTCCACTTT. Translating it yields CAWSRDSNSPLHF.

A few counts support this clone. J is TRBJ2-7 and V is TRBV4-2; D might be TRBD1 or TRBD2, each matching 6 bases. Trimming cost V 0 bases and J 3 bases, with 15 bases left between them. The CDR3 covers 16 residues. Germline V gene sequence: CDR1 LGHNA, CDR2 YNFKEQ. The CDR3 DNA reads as TGTGCCAGCAGCCAAGATCGAGACGGGGGCCTCTACGAGCAGTACTTC. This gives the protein CASSQDRDGGLYEQYF.

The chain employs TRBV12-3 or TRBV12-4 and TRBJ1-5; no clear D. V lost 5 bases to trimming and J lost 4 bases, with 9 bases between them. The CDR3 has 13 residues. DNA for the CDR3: TGTGCCAGCAGTCCGGACTATAATCAGCCCCAGCATTTT. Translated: CASSPDYNQPQHF.

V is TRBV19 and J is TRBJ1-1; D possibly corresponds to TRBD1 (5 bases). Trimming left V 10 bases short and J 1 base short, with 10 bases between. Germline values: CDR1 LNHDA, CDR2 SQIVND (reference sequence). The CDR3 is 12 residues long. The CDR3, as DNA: TGTGCCACCGGGACCGGGAACACTGAAGCTTTCTTT. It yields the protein CATGTGNTEAFF. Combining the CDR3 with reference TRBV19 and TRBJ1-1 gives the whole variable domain DGGITQSPKYLFRKEGQNVTLSCEQNLNHDAMYWYRQDPGQGLRLIYYSQIVNDFQKGDIAEGYSVSREKKESFPLTVTSAQKNPTAFYLCATGTGNTEAFFGQGTRLTVV.